This T cell receptor (beta chain) was captured in a study of T cell responses to AZD1222 COVID-19 vaccine. General observations from the study: Dominant CD4 TCR responses targeted spike regions 160-218 and 743-854. Targets within unmutated variant regions were reportedly found for nearly half of spike-specific TCRs.

The ends were cut back, 7 bases at V and 10 bases at J, with 13 bases in the middle. The length of the CDR3 is 11 residues. Concerning this clone itself: No antigen is known for it.

Assay used: immunoSEQ multiplex PCR; TCRdb lists only in-frame clones, some missing. This table holds 250,000 to 300,000 clones, around 92% found once. The TCR was taken from an adult who received the AZD1222 COVID-19 vaccine. Material: peripheral blood, obtained 28 days after the second AZD1222 dose. V is TRBV12-3 or TRBV12-4 and J is TRBJ1-1; D is uncertain. DNA for the CDR3: TGTGCCAGCAACCTAGGGCAAGGAGCTTTCTTT. This translates into CASNLGQGAFF.